At least ten counts were recorded for the clone carrying this T cell receptor (beta chain). Its target is unknown. The CDR3 sequence is 18 residues long. CDR1 and CDR2 (germline): SGHRS, YFSETQ. V lost 4 bases and J 0 bases, leaving 20 bases between the germline ends. As it was prepared, the TCRbeta library received unique molecular identifiers. TCRdb reprocessed the PCR reads with MiXCR, giving one entry per CDR3 protein. Among around 700,000 distinct CDR3 sequences listed, around 14% were seen once. The data were obtained in a study of T-cell reconstitution after alpha-beta-depleted transplantation in children. General study findings and limits: It was newly produced T cells that mostly accounted for T-cell counts and diversity one year after transplant.

This sequence was found in a girl aged 2 to 9 with congenital amegakaryocytic thrombocytopenia, due to receive a stem cell transplant. The chain is built from TRBV5-1 and TRBJ1-3, with TRBD1 as a possible D gene (6 bases). The sample was PBMCs, taken before TCRalphabeta/CD19-depleted stem cell transplant. The CDR3 DNA reads TGCGCCAGCAGCCCTGGACCGGGACAAGCCTTCTCTGGAAACACCATATATTTT. Protein: CASSPGPGQAFSGNTIYF.